This TCR beta chain was identified in a study of beta chain features in type 1 diabetes. Findings and limits, study-wide: There was a moderate but significant shortening of TCRB CDR3s in all four CD4+ subsets of Type 1 diabetes patients.

V lost 4 bases to trimming and J lost 1 base; unmatched junction nucleotides: 6. The CDR3 extends over 16 amino acids. The V gene's germline CDR1 is LNHDA and CDR2 SQIVND (reference sequence). Sequencing targeted expressed TCRB transcripts, as all isolated RNA had been reverse transcribed. Profiled with immunoSEQ multiplex PCR; TCRdb holds only in-frame clones, not every one. The data hold over 650,000 clones, with more than 13% observed a single time. Regarding this clone: Its antigen is unknown.

This TCR was recovered from a man younger than 30 with type 1 diabetes. The chain carries TRBV19 and TRBJ2-2; the match to TRBD1 covers 7 bases. The sequencing input was naive CD4+ T cells from blood. Here the CDR3 reads CASSSPWTGNTGELFF. Written as DNA, the CDR3 is TGTGCCAGTAGTAGCCCTTGGACAGGGAACACCGGGGAGCTGTTTTTT.